These 2 T cell receptor beta chains were sequenced from one sample in a study of regulatory T cells in long-lasting Graves disease listed by TCRdb under 2021. The protocol used for the library was multiplex PCR. TCRdb names Illumina HiSeq 4000 as the instrument used. To build TCR beta libraries, CDR3 regions were amplified by Arm-PCR using iRepertoire HTBI primers. The public reads were run again by TCRdb, first through fastp at Q25 and then through MiXCR, and only productive beta chains were kept. Entries that share a CDR3 protein sequence are merged under the most common genes and DNA. A total of roughly 400,000 distinct CDR3 sequences appear in this sample, roughly 15% of them only once. In total, the top ten clones hold about 25% of the sample. The intended sense of this specimen's time point label: newly diagnosed GD, antithyroid drugs for less than 3 months. For both TCR sequencing and RNA sequencing, RNA was extracted from PBMCs using TRIzol.

This sample also belongs to another study, concerning T cells in Graves' hyperthyroidism and ophthalmopathy.

The specimen was peripheral blood mononuclear cells (PBMCs), collected at new diagnosis, from a patient treated with antithyroid drugs. These receptors originate from a woman aged 18-35 years with Graves disease. Donor details come from another sample of the same person, matched by shared clones.

This clonotype was seen a handful of times. The chain employs TRBV29-1 and TRBJ2-3; D unresolved. The CDR3 consists of 15 residues. V lost 0 bases and J 4 bases, leaving 14 bases between the germline ends. Looked up from germline, CDR1 is SQVTM and CDR2 is ANQGSEA. CDR3 amino acids: CSVEDLSESADTQYF. The CDR3 nucleotides read TGCAGCGTTGAAGATCTTTCCGAATCGGCAGATACGCAGTATTTT.

This clonotype has at least ten counts. CDR3 nucleotides: TGCGCCAGCAGCTCGGAGAAGACAGGGGGGAACACAGATACGCAGTATTTT. Protein: CASSSEKTGGNTDTQYF. The genes are TRBV5-1 and TRBJ2-3; 9 bases map to TRBD1. Trimming took 3 bases from V and 2 from J; bases not matched to a gene: 10. In germline, CDR1 is SGHRS, CDR2 YFSETQ. The CDR3 has 17 residues.